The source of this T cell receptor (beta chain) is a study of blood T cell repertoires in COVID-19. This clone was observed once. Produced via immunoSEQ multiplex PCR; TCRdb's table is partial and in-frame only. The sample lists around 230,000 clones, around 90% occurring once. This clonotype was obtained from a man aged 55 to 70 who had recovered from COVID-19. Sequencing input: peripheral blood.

In DNA, the CDR3 is TGTGCCAGCAGCTCCCGGCTCCCTGCCTGGAGCGAGCAGTACGTC. This sequence encodes CASSSRLPAWSEQYV. The V and J genes are TRBV5-6 and TRBJ2-7; D unresolved. Germline V gives CDR1 SGHDT, CDR2 YYEEEE. CDR3 length: 15 residues. The V end was cut by 3 bases, the J end by 6 bases, with 19 bases between.